The 8 T cell receptor beta chains in this list originate from one sample, sequenced in a study of regulatory T cells in long-lasting Graves disease. The time point denotes: newly diagnosed GD, antithyroid drugs for less than 3 months. TCR sequences were obtained from RNA taken from PBMCs. Arm-PCR of CDR3 regions with iRepertoire HTBI primers generated TCR beta libraries. TCRdb recomputed calls from the multiplex PCR reads with MiXCR, one row per CDR3 protein. The table includes fewer than 650,000 distinct CDR3 sequences, about 16% detected once. These sequences were also reported in another study, on T cells in Graves' hyperthyroidism and ophthalmopathy.

The material was peripheral blood mononuclear cells (PBMCs), obtained at new diagnosis, from a patient treated with antithyroid drugs. The receptors were gathered from a man aged 18 to 29 with Graves disease.

This clonotype has ten or more counts. The chain is built from TRBV28 and TRBJ2-7; 8 bases match TRBD1. Germline lookup yields CDR1 MDHEN and CDR2 SYDVKM. The CDR3 extends over 14 amino acids. J was trimmed by 2 bases and V by 3 bases; bases with no gene match: 3. This CDR3 is CASSLGQDPYEQYF. The CDR3 nucleotides are TGTGCCAGCAGTTTGGGACAGGACCCCTACGAGCAGTACTTC.

The sample holds many counts of this clonotype. The CDR3 DNA sequence: TGCAGTGCTACTGGGGATCGTGGACGGGACACTGAAGCTTTCTTT. This codes for CSATGDRGRDTEAFF. V gene TRBV20-1 combines with J gene TRBJ1-1, with D unresolved. This CDR3 has 15 amino acids. Germline lookup yields CDR1 DFQATT and CDR2 SNEGSKA (reference sequence). Trimming pared 4 bases from V and 3 bases from J, leaving 18 bases between.

The V gene is TRBV5-1, the J gene TRBJ2-2; D gene ambiguous. Trimming shortened V by 1 base and J by 4 bases, and 14 bases separated the two germline ends. The CDR3 has 16 amino acids. Germline V gives CDR1 SGHRS, CDR2 YFSETQ. The CDR3 loop is CASSLKTSVGTGELFF. CDR3 nucleotide sequence: TGCGCCAGCAGCTTGAAAACTTCGGTGGGCACCGGGGAGCTGTTTTTT.

This clonotype was observed a handful of times. V is TRBV28 and J is TRBJ1-5; TRBD1 is a possible D gene (6 bases). Trimming took off 7 bases at V and 2 bases at J, with 12 bases between the two ends. CDR3 size: 14 residues. Germline V CDR1 and CDR2: MDHEN, SYDVKM. The CDR3 DNA sequence: TGTGCCAGCACCACAGGGTTGGGCAATCAGCCCCAGCATTTT. Amino acid sequence: CASTTGLGNQPQHF. Full variable domain (missing parts from reference TRBV28 and TRBJ1-5): DVKVTQSSRYLVKRTGEKVFLECVQDMDHENMFWYRQDPGLGLRLIYFSYDVKMKEKGDIPEGYSVSREKKERFSLILESASTNQTSMYLCASTTGLGNQPQHFGDGTRLSIL.

This clonotype has at least ten counts. The chain is built from TRBV29-1 and TRBJ2-3; D is possibly TRBD2 (5 bases). Germline values: CDR1 SQVTM, CDR2 ANQGSEA. V lost 1 base to trimming and J lost 8 bases, with 10 bases between them. The length of the CDR3 is 12 residues. As DNA, the CDR3 is TGCAGCGTTGAAGGACTGGCGGGTACGCAGTATTTT. It yields the protein CSVEGLAGTQYF.

The genes are TRBV5-1 and TRBJ1-1; 9 nucleotides align to TRBD1. V dropped 1 base and J dropped 2; count of bases not matched to a gene: 6. CDR1 SGHRS and CDR2 YFSETQ come from the germline V gene. The CDR3 consists of 16 residues. The CDR3 loop is CASSLRGTGNNTEAFF. Written as DNA, the CDR3 is TGCGCCAGCAGCTTGAGGGGGACAGGGAATAACACTGAAGCTTTCTTT.

This clonotype came up a few times. The chain is built from TRBV6-1 and TRBJ2-3; 8 bases fit TRBD2. There are 13 residues in the CDR3. The junction had 4 bases not matched to a gene; V was cut back by 10 bases and J by 1 base. Germline loops: CDR1 MNHNS, CDR2 SASEGT. The CDR3 bases are TGTGCCACCACTAGCGGAGGCACAGATACGCAGTATTTT. It codes for CATTSGGTDTQYF.

This clonotype has ten or more counts. CDR3 amino acids: CASTRSGRAEVHNEQFF. In nucleotides, the CDR3 is TGTGCCAGCACGCGAAGCGGGAGGGCCGAGGTACACAATGAGCAGTTCTTC. The chain links TRBV11-1 to TRBJ2-1, with 10 bases that match TRBD2. This CDR3 has 17 residues. V was pared by 7 bases and J by 5 bases, with 14 bases of the junction left unmatched. Germline V gives CDR1 SGHAT, CDR2 FQDESV (reference sequence).